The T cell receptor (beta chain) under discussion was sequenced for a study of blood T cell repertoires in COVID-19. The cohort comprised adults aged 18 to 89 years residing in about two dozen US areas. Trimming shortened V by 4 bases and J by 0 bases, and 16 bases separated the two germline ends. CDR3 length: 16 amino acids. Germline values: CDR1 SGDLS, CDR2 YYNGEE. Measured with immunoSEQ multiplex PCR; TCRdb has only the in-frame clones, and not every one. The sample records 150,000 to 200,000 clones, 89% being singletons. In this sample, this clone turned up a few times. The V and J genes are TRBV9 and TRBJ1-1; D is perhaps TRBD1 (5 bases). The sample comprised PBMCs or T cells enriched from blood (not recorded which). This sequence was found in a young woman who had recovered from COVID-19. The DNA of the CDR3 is TGTGCCAGCAGCACTCCCCGGGGGGGACTGAACACTGAAGCTTTCTTT. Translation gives CASSTPRGGLNTEAFF.